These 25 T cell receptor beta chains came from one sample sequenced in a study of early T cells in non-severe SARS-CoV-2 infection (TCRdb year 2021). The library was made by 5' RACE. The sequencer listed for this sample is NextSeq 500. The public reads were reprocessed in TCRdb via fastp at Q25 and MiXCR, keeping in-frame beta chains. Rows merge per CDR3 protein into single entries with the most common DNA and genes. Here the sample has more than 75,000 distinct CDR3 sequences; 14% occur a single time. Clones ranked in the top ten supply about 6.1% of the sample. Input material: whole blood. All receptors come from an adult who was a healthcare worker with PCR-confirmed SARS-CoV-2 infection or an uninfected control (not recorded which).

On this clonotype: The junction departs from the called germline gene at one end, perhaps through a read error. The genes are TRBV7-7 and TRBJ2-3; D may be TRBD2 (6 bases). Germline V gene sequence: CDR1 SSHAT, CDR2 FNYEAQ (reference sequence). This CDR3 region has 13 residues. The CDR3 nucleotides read TGTGCTAGCAGCCGGGAGTTCACAGATACGCAGTATTTT. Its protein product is CASSREFTDTQYF.

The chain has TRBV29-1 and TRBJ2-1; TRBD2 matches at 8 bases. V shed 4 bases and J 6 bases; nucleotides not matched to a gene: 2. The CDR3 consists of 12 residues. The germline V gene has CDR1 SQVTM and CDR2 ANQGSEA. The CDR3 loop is CSVVLAVNEQFF. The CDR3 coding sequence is TGCAGCGTTGTACTAGCGGTCAATGAGCAGTTCTTC.

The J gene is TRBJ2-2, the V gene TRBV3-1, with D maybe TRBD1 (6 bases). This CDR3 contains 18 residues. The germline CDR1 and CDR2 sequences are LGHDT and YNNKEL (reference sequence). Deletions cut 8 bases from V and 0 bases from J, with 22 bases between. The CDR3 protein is CASRNALPGQPNTGELFF. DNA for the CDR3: TGTGCCAGCCGTAATGCTCTACCGGGACAACCGAACACCGGGGAGCTGTTTTTT. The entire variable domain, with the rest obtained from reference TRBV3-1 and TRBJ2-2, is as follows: DTAVSQTPKYLVTQMGNDKSIKCEQNLGHDTMYWYKQDSKKFLKIMFSYNNKELIINETVPNRFSPKSPDKAHLNLHINSLELGDSAVYFCASRNALPGQPNTGELFFGEGSRLTVL.

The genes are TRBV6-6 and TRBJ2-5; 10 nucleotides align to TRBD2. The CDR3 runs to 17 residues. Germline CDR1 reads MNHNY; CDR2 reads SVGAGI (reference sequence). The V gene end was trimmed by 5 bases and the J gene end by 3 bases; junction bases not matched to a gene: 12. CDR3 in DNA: TGTGCCAGCAGTCCCCATCGACTAGCGGGTTTTGAAGAGACCCAGTACTTC. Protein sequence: CASSPHRLAGFEETQYF.

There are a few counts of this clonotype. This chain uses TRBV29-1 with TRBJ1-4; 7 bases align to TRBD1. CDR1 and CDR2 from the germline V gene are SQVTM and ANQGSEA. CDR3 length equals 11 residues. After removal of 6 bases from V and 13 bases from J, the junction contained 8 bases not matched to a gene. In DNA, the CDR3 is TGCAGCGTGGATAGACAGGGTACACTGTTTTTT. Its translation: CSVDRQGTLFF.

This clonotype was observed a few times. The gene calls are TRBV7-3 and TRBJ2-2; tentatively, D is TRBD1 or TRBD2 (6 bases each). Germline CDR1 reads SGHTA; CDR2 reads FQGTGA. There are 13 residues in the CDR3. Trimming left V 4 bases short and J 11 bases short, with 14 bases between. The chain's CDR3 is CASSSTGGPELFF. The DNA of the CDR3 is TGTGCCAGCAGCTCTACTGGGGGGCCTGAGCTGTTTTTT. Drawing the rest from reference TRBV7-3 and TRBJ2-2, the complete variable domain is GAGVSQTPSNKVTEKGKYVELRCDPISGHTALYWYRQSLGQGPEFLIYFQGTGAADDSGLPNDRFFAVRPEGSVSTLKIQRTERGDSAVYLCASSSTGGPELFFGEGSRLTVL.

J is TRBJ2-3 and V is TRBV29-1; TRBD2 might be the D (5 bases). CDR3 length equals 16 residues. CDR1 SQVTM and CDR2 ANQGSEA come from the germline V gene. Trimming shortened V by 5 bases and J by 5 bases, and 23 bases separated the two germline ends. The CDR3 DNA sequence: TGCAGCGTTCTCCGGGGTACTAGTGTGATGGTAGATACGCAGTATTTT. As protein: CSVLRGTSVMVDTQYF.

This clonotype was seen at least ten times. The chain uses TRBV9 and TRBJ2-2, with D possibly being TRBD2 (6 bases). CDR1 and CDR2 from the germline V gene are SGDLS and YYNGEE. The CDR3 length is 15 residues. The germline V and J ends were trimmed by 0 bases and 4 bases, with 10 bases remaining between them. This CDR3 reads CASSVDPGGTGELFF. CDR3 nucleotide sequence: TGTGCCAGCAGCGTAGACCCCGGGGGCACCGGGGAGCTGTTTTTT. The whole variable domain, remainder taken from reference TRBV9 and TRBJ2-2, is DSGVTQTPKHLITATGQRVTLRCSPRSGDLSVYWYQQSLDQGLQFLIQYYNGEERAKGNILERFSAQQFPDLHSELNLSSLELGDSALYFCASSVDPGGTGELFFGEGSRLTVL.

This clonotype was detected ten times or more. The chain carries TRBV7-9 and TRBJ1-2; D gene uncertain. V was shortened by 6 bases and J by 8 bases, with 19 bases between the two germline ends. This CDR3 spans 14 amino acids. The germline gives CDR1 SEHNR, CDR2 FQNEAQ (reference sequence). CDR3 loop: CASSYFIEAQGYTF. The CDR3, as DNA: TGTGCCAGCAGTTATTTTATAGAGGCTCAAGGCTACACCTTC. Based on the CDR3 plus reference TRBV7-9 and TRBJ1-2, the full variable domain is DTGVSQNPRHKITKRGQNVTFRCDPISEHNRLYWYRQTLGQGPEFLTYFQNEAQLEKSRLLSDRFSAERPKGSFSTLEIQRTEQGDSAMYLCASSYFIEAQGYTFGSGTRLTVV.

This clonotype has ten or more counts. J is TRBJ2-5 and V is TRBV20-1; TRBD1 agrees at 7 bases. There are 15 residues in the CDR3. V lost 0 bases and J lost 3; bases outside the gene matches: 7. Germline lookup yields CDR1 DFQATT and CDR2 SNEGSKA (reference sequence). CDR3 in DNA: TGCAGTGCTAGAGATGAAGAGGGACAGAAAGAGACCCAGTACTTC. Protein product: CSARDEEGQKETQYF.

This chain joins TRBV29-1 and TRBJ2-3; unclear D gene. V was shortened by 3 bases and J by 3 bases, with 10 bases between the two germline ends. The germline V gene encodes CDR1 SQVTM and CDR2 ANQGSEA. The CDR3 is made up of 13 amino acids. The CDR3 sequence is CSVELWVTDTQYF. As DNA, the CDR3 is TGCAGCGTTGAGCTTTGGGTTACAGATACGCAGTATTTT.

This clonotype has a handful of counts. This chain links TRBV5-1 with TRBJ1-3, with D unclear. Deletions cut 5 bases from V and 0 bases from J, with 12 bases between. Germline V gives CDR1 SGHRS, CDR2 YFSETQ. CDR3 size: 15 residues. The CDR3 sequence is CASSYRLGSGNTIYF. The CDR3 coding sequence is TGCGCCAGCAGTTATAGACTGGGCTCTGGAAACACCATATATTTT. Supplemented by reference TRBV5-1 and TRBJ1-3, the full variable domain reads KAGVTQTPRYLIKTRGQQVTLSCSPISGHRSVSWYQQTPGQGLQFLFEYFSETQRNKGNFPGRFSGRQFSNSRSEMNVSTLELGDSALYLCASSYRLGSGNTIYFGEGSWLTVV.

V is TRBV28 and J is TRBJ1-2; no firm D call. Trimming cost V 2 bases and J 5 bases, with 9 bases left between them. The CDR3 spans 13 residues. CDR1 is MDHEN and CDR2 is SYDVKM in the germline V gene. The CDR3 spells CASSLPGGYGYTF. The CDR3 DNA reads TGTGCCAGCAGTTTACCGGGAGGGTATGGCTACACCTTC.

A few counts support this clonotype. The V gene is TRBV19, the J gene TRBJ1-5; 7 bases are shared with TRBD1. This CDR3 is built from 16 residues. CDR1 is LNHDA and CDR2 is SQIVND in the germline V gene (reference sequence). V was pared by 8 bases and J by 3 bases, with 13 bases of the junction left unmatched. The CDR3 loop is CASESDREGVNQPQHF. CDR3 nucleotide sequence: TGTGCCAGTGAGTCCGACAGGGAAGGAGTCAATCAGCCCCAGCATTTT. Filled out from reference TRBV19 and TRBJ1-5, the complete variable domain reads DGGITQSPKYLFRKEGQNVTLSCEQNLNHDAMYWYRQDPGQGLRLIYYSQIVNDFQKGDIAEGYSVSREKKESFPLTVTSAQKNPTAFYLCASESDREGVNQPQHFGDGTRLSIL.

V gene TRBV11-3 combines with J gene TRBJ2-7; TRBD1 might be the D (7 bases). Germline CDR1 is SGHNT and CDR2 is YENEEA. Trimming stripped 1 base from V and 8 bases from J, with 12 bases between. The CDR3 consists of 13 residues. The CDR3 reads CASSLGRGEKQYF. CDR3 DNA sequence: TGTGCCAGCAGCTTAGGCAGGGGGGAAAAGCAGTACTTC.

CDR3 protein: CASSLALRGEAFF. CDR3 in DNA: TGTGCCAGCAGCTTAGCCCTGAGGGGGGAAGCTTTCTTT. V gene TRBV27 combines with J gene TRBJ1-1; TRBD1 might be the D (6 bases). Germline lookup yields CDR1 MNHEY and CDR2 SMNVEV (reference sequence). V shed 6 bases and J shed 8 bases, with 16 bases lying between them. The CDR3 consists of 13 residues.

In DNA, the CDR3 is TGCAGCGTCGGGCAGGGGGTAGCTGAAGCTTTCTTT. This translates into CSVGQGVAEAFF. This chain joins TRBV29-1 and TRBJ1-1; 7 bases align to TRBD1. The CDR3 is 12 amino acids. In germline, CDR1 is SQVTM, CDR2 ANQGSEA. The ends lost 6 bases at V and 6 bases at J; junction bases unmatched: 7.

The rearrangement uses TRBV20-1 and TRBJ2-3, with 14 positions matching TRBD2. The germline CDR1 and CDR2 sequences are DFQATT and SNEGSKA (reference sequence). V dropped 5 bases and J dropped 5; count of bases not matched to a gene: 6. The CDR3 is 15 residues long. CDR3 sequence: CSAPGLAGGRDTQYF. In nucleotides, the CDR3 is TGCAGTGCTCCCGGACTAGCGGGGGGACGAGATACGCAGTATTTT.

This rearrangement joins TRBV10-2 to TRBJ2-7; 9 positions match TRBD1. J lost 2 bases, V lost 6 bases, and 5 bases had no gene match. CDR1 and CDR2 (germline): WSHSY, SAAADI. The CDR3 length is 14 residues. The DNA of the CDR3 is TGCGCCAGCAGAGGGGGACAGGGTACCTACGAGCAGTACTTC. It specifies CASRGGQGTYEQYF.

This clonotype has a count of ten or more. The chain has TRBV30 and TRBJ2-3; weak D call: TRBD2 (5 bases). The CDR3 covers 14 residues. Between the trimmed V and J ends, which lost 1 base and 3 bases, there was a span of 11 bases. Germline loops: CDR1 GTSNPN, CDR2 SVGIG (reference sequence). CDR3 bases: TGTGCCTGGAGTGGACTATTCGCTACAGATACGCAGTATTTT. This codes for CAWSGLFATDTQYF.

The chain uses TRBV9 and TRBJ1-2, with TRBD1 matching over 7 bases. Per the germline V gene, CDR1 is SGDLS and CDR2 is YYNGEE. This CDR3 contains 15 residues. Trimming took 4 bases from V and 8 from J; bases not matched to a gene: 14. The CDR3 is CASSPETQGTWGYTF. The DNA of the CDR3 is TGTGCCAGCAGCCCAGAAACACAGGGGACATGGGGCTACACCTTC.

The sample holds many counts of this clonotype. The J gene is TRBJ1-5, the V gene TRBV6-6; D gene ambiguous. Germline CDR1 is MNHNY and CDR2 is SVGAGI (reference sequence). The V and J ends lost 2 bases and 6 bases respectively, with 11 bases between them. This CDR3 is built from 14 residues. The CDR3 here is CASSYTTNRQPQHF. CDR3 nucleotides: TGTGCCAGCAGTTACACGACTAACCGTCAGCCCCAGCATTTT.

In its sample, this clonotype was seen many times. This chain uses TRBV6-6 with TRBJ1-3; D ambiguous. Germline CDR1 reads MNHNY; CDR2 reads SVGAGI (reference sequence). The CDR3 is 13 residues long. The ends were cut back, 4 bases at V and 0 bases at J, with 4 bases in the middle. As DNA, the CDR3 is TGTGCCAGCAGTTCGAACTCTGGAAACACCATATATTTT. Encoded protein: CASSSNSGNTIYF.

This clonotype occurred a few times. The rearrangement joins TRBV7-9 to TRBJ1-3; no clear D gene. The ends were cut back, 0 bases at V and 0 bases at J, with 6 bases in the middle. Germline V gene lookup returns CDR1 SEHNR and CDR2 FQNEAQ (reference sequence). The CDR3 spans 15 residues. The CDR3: CASSLARVSGNTIYF. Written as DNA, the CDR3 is TGTGCCAGCAGCTTAGCTCGCGTCTCTGGAAACACCATATATTTT.

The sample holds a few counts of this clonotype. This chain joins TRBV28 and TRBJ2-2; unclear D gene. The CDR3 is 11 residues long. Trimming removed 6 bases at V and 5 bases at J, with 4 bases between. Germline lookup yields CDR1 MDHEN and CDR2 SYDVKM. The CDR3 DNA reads TGTGCCAGCAGGGGAACCGGGGAGCTGTTTTTT. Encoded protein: CASRGTGELFF.